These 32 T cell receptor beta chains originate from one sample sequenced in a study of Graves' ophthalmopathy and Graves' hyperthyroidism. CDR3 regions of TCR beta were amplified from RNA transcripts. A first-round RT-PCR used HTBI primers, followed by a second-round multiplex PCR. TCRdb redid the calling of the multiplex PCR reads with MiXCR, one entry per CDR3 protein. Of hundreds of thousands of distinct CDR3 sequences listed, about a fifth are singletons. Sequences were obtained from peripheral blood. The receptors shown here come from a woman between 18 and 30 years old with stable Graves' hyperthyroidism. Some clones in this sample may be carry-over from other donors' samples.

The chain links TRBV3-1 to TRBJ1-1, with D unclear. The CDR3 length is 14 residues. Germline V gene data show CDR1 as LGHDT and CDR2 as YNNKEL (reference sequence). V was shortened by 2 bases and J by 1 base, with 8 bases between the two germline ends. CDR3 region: CASSQFAGNTEAFF. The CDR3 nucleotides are TGTGCCAGCAGCCAATTTGCCGGGAACACTGAAGCTTTCTTT.

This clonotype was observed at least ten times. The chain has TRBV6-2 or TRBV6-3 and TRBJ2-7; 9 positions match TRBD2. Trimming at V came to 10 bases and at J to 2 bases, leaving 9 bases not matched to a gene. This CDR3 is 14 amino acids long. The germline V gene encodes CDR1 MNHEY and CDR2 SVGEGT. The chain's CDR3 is CATEPAGGPYEQYF. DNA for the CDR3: TGTGCCACCGAACCGGCGGGGGGGCCCTACGAGCAGTACTTC.

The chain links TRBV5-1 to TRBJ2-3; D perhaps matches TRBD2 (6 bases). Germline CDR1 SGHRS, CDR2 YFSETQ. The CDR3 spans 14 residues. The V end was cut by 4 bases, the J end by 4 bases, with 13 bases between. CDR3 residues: CASSAEGLADTQYF. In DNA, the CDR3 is TGCGCCAGCAGCGCGGAGGGCCTCGCAGATACGCAGTATTTT.

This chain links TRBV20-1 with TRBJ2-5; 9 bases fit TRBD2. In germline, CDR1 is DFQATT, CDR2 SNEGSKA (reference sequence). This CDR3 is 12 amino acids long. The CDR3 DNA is TGCAGCGGACTAGCGCGTCAAGAGACCCAGTACTTC. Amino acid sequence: CSGLARQETQYF.

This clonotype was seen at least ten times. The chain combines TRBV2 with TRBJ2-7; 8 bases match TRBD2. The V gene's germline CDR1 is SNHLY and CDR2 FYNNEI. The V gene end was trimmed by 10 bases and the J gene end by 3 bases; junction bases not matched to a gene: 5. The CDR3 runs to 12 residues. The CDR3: CATTGGIYEQYF. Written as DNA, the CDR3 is TGTGCCACTACGGGAGGGATCTACGAGCAGTACTTC.

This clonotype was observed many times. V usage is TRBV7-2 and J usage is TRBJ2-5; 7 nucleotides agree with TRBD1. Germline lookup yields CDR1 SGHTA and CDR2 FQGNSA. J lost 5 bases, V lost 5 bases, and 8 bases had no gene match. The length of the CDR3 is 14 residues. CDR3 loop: CASSQKGGWETQYF. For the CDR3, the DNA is TGTGCCAGCAGCCAAAAAGGGGGCTGGGAGACCCAGTACTTC.

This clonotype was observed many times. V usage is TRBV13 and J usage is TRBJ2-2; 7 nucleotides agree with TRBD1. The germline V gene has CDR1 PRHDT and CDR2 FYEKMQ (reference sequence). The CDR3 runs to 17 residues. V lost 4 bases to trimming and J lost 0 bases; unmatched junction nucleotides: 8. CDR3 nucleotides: TGTGCCAGCAGCTGGTCTGGGACAGCAGCGAACACCGGGGAGCTGTTTTTT. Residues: CASSWSGTAANTGELFF.

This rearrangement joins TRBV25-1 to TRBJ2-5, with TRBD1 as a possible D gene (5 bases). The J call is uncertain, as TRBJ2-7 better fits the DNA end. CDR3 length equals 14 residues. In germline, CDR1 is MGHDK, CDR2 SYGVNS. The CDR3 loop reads CASSATEPRYEQYF. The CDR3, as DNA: TGTGCCAGCAGTGCGACAGAGCCTCGCTACGAGCAGTACTTC.

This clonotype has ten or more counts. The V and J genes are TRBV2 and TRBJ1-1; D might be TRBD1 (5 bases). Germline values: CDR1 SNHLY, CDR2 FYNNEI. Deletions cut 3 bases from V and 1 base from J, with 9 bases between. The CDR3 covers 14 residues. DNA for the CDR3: TGTGCCAGCAGTGATTGGGACCAGAACACTGAAGCTTTCTTT. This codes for CASSDWDQNTEAFF.

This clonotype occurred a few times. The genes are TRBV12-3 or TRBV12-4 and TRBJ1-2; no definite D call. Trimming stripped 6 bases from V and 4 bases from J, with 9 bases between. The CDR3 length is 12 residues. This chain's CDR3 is CASSPSSYGYTF. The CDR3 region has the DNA TGTGCCAGCAGCCCCTCCTCCTATGGCTACACCTTC.

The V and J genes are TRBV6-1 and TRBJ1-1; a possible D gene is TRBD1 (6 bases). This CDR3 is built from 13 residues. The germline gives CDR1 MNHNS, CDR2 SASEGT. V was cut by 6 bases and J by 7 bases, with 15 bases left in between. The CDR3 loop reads CASSRQEGYEAFF. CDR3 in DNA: TGTGCCAGCAGCCGACAGGAGGGATATGAAGCTTTCTTT.

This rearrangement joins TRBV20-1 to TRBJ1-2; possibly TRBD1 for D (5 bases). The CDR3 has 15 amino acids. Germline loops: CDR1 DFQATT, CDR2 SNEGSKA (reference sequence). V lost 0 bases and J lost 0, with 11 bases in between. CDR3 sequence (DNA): TGCAGTGCTAGAGACAGGGAGGAAGCTAACTATGGCTACACCTTC. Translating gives CSARDREEANYGYTF.

The CDR3 DNA is TGTGCCAGCAGTCCCGACAGTGGTTATAATTCACCCCTCCACTTT. It specifies CASSPDSGYNSPLHF. V gene TRBV12-3 or TRBV12-4 combines with J gene TRBJ1-6, with D possibly being TRBD1 (5 bases). This CDR3 region has 15 residues. Trimming cost V 5 bases and J 4 bases, with 12 bases left between them.

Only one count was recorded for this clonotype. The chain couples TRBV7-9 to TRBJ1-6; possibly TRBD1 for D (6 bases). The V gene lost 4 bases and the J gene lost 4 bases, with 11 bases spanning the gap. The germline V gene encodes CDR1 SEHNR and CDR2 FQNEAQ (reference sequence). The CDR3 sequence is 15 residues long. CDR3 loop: CASSSSGDYNSPLHF. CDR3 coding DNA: TGTGCCAGCAGCTCCTCAGGGGATTATAATTCACCCCTCCACTTT. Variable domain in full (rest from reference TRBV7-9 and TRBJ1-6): DTGVSQNPRHKITKRGQNVTFRCDPISEHNRLYWYRQTLGQGPEFLTYFQNEAQLEKSRLLSDRFSAERPKGSFSTLEIQRTEQGDSAMYLCASSSSGDYNSPLHFGNGTRLTVT.

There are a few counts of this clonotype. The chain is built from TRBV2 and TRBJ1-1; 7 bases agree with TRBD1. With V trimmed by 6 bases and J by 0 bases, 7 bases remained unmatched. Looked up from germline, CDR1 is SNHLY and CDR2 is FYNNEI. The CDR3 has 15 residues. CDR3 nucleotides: TGTGCCAGCAGCTTAACAGGGGCCCTGAACACTGAAGCTTTCTTT. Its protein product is CASSLTGALNTEAFF. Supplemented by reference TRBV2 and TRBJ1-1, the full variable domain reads EPEVTQTPSHQVTQMGQEVILRCVPISNHLYFYWYRQILGQKVEFLVSFYNNEISEKSEIFDDQFSVERPDGSNFTLKIRSTKLEDSAMYFCASSLTGALNTEAFFGQGTRLTVV.

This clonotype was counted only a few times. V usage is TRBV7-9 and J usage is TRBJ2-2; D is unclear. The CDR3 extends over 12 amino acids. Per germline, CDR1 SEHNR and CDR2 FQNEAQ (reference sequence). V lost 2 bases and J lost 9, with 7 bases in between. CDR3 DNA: TGTGCCAGCAGCTTAACCCGGCGGGAGCTGTTTTTT. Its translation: CASSLTRRELFF.

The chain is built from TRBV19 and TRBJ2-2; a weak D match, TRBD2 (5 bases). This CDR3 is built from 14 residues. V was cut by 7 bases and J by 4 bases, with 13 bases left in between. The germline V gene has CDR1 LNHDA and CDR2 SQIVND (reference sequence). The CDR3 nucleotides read TGTGCCAGTATTGGAGCGGTGGTCACCGGGGAGCTGTTTTTT. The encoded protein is CASIGAVVTGELFF.

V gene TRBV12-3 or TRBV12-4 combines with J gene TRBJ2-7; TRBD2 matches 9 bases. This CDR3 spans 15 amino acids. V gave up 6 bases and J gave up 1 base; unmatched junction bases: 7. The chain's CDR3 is CASSPSGGTSYEQYF. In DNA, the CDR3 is TGTGCCAGCAGCCCGAGCGGGGGGACTTCCTACGAGCAGTACTTC.

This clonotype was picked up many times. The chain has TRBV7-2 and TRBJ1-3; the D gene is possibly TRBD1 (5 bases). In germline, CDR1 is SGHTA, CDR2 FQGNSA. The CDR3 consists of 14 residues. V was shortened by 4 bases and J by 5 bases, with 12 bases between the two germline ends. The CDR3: CASSSGESRNTIYF. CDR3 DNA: TGTGCCAGCAGCTCGGGGGAATCCCGAAACACCATATATTTT. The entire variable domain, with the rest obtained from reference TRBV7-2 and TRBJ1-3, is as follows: GAGVSQSPSNKVTEKGKDVELRCDPISGHTALYWYRQSLGQGLEFLIYFQGNSAPDKSGLPSDRFSAERTGGSVSTLTIQRTQQEDSAVYLCASSSGESRNTIYFGEGSWLTVV.

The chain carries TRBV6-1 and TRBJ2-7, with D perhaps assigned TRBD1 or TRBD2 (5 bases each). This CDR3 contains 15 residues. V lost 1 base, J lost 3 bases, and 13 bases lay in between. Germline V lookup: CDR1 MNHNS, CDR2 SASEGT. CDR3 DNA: TGTGCCAGCAGTGAAGGGGCTGAGGGGAGCTACGAGCAGTACTTC. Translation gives CASSEGAEGSYEQYF.

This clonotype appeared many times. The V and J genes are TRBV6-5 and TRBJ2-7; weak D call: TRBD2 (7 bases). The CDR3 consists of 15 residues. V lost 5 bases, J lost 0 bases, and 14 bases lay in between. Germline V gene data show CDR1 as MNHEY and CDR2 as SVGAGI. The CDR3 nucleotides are TGTGCCAGCAGTCCCCTCGGGGGGCACTCCTACGAGCAGTACTTC. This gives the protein CASSPLGGHSYEQYF.

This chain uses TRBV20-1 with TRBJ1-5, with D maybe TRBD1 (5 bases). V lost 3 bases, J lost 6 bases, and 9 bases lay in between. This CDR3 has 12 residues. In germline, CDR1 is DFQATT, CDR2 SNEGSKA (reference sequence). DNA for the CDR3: TGCAGTGCTAGTCGGGGGAGTCAGCCCCAGCATTTT. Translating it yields CSASRGSQPQHF.

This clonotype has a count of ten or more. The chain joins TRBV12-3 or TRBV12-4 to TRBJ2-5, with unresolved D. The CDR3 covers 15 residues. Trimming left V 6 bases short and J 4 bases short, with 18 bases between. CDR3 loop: CASSPAIAGTETQYF. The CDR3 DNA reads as TGTGCCAGCAGCCCTGCTATAGCAGGAACAGAGACCCAGTACTTC.

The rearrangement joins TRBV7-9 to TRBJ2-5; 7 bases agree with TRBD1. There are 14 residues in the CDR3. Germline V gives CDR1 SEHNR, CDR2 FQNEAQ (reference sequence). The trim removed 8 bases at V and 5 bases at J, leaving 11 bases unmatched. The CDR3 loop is CASGGQSRGETQYF. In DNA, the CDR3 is TGTGCCAGCGGGGGACAGTCAAGGGGGGAGACCCAGTACTTC.

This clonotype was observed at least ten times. In DNA, the CDR3 is TGTGCCAGCAGGCGAACAGGGAGCTATGGCTACACCTTC. Translating gives CASRRTGSYGYTF. The chain joins TRBV7-2 to TRBJ1-2; maybe TRBD1 (6 bases). Deletions cut 6 bases from V and 4 bases from J, with 12 bases between. The CDR3 loop spans 13 amino acids. Germline V gene data show CDR1 as SGHTA and CDR2 as FQGNSA.

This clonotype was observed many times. The DNA for the CDR3 is TGTGCCAGGGGTCCCTCACAGGGAAGTCAGCCCCAGCATTTT. The encoded protein is CARGPSQGSQPQHF. The chain recombines TRBV27 with TRBJ1-5, with a weak D call TRBD1 (6 bases). V was shortened by 9 bases and J by 6 bases, with 18 bases between the two germline ends. The CDR3 has 14 amino acids. Looked up from germline, CDR1 is MNHEY and CDR2 is SMNVEV (reference sequence).

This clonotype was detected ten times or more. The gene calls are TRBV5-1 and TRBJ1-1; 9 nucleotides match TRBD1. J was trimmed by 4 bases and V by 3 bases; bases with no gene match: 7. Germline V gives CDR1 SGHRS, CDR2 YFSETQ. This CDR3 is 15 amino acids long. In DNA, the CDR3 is TGCGCCAGCAGCTCGGACAGGGGACAGTTCACTGAAGCTTTCTTT. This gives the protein CASSSDRGQFTEAFF.

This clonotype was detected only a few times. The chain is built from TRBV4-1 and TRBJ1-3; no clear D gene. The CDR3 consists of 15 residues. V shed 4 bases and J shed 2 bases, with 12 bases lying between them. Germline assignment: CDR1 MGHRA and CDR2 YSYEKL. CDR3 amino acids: CASSPIEQAGNTIYF. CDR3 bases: TGCGCCAGCAGCCCCATCGAGCAGGCTGGAAACACCATATATTTT.

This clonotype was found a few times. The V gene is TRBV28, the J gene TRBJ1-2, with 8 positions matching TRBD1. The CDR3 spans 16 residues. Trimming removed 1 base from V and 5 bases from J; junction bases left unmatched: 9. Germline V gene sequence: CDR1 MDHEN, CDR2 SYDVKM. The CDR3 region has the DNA TGTGCCAGCAGTTTATCGACAGGGGTCAAAAGATATGGCTACACCTTC. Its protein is CASSLSTGVKRYGYTF.

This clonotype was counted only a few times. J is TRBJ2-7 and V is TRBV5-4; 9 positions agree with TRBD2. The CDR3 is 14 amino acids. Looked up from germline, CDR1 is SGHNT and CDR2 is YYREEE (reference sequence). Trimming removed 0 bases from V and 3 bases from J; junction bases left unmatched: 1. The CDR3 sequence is CASSLETSGYEQYF. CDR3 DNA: TGTGCCAGCAGCTTGGAGACTAGCGGCTACGAGCAGTACTTC.

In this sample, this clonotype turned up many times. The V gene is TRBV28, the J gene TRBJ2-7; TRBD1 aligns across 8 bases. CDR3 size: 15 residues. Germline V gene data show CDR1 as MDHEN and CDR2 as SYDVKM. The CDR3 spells CAGAGGRGRVNEQYF. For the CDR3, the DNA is TGTGCGGGCGCGGGCGGCAGGGGGCGCGTGAACGAGCAGTACTTC.

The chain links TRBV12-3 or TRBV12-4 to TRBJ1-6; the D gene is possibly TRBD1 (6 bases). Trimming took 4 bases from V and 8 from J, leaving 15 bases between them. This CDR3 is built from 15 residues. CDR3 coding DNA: TGTGCCAGCAGTTCAACCGACAGGAGATATTCACCCCTCCACTTT. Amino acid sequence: CASSSTDRRYSPLHF.